The present T cell receptor (beta chain) was sequenced within a study of CD8 T cells in ankylosing spondylitis. Study-wide findings and caveats: A motif of fewer than ten highly homologous TCR beta variants was seen as apparently characteristic of ankylosing spondylitis blood. Previous work reported some of these motif variants in the synovial fluid and blood of reactive arthritis.

Libraries for TCR beta were made by quantitative 5'-RACE with molecular barcodes. TCRdb reanalysed the 5' RACE reads using MiXCR and keeps one entry per CDR3 protein. The profile shows some 100,000 distinct CDR3 sequences, roughly 8.7% of them singletons. This clonotype was observed at least ten times. Its antigen is unknown. The ends were cut back, 5 bases at V and 7 bases at J, with 11 bases in the middle. CDR1 is ENHRY and CDR2 is SYGVKD in the germline V gene. This CDR3 is built from 13 residues. The receptor's source is a male donor with ankylosing spondylitis or in good health (not recorded which). The chain employs TRBV10-3 and TRBJ2-2, with D possibly being TRBD1 (5 bases). Source material: blood, either unsorted or a sorted T cell fraction (not recorded which). CDR3 loop: CAISSEGHGELFF. CDR3 coding DNA: TGTGCCATCAGTTCCGAAGGACACGGGGAGCTGTTTTTT.